Listed here are 8 T cell receptor beta chains from one sample, sequenced in a study of a mutant IDH1 vaccine in newly diagnosed glioma. The time point here: week 47, end of study. Doses of 300 ug of mutant IDH1 20-mer peptide were given with topical imiquimod. Antigens for these TCRs are unknown. The method was immunoSEQ multiplex PCR; TCRdb's version includes in-frame clones alone and lacks a portion of them. The sample shows some 50,000 clones, about 61% of them seen only once. The material was peripheral blood mononuclear cells (PBMCs), obtained from a glioma patient whose treatment included an IDH1 peptide vaccine. The receptors derive from a man in his forties with glioma. Some clones in this sample may be carry-over from other donors' samples.

The chain is built from TRBV6-1 and TRBJ1-1; D is unresolved. Germline V gene data show CDR1 as MNHNS and CDR2 as SASEGT. The ends were cut back, 7 bases at V and 0 bases at J, with 6 bases in the middle. CDR3 length equals 12 residues. The chain's CDR3 is CASIGMNTEAFF. CDR3 sequence (DNA): TGTGCCAGCATAGGGATGAACACTGAAGCTTTCTTT.

A single count supports this clone. The genes are TRBV29-1 and TRBJ1-2; D unclear. This CDR3 spans 15 amino acids. Germline CDR1 and CDR2: SQVTM and ANQGSEA. The V end lost 5 bases, the J end lost 2 bases, and 18 bases lay between the germline ends. DNA of the CDR3: TGCAGCGTTTCCGAGGACGGCTTCATAAACTATGGCTACACCTTC. Protein product: CSVSEDGFINYGYTF.

This clone was recorded a few times. The chain couples TRBV5-4 to TRBJ2-7; D remains ambiguous. The germline V gene has CDR1 SGHNT and CDR2 YYREEE (reference sequence). The CDR3 totals 11 residues. With 3 bases removed from V and 7 bases from J, the gap between germline ends came to 8 bases. This CDR3 reads CASSSLGEQYF. CDR3 coding DNA: TGTGCCAGCAGCTCCCTAGGAGAGCAGTACTTC.

The CDR3 sequence: CASSSQPNYGYTF. The CDR3 coding sequence is TGTGCCAGCAGTTCTCAGCCTAACTATGGCTACACCTTC. The chain uses TRBV6-5 and TRBJ1-2; D is undetermined. Germline V lookup: CDR1 MNHEY, CDR2 SVGAGI. The CDR3 loop spans 13 amino acids. The V and J ends lost 4 bases and 0 bases respectively, with 6 bases between them.

The CDR3 nucleotides are TGTGCCAGCAGCTTTACAGGGGTGGGCACCGGGGAGCTGTTTTTT. Residues: CASSFTGVGTGELFF. The V call is TRBV5-6, the J call TRBJ2-2, with TRBD1 identical over 7 bases. Germline CDR1 is SGHDT and CDR2 is YYEEEE. The V gene end was trimmed by 2 bases and the J gene end by 4 bases; junction bases not matched to a gene: 5. The CDR3 has 15 residues.

This rearrangement joins TRBV27 to TRBJ1-3; D remains ambiguous. This CDR3 has 13 residues. Trimming shortened V by 2 bases and J by 4 bases, and 6 bases separated the two germline ends. The germline CDR1 and CDR2 sequences are MNHEY and SMNVEV (reference sequence). The CDR3: CASSLVRGNTIYF. CDR3 DNA: TGTGCCAGCAGTTTAGTCCGAGGAAACACCATATATTTT.

The J gene is TRBJ2-3, the V gene TRBV7-9; 7 bases map to TRBD2. Unmatched junction bases numbered 6, after V lost 5 bases and J lost 1 base. The CDR3 runs to 15 residues. The germline gives CDR1 SEHNR, CDR2 FQNEAQ (reference sequence). CDR3 coding DNA: TGTGCCAGCAGCCTATCTAGCGGACGCACAGATACGCAGTATTTT. It translates to CASSLSSGRTDTQYF.

V gene TRBV4-1 combines with J gene TRBJ2-7; D may be TRBD1 or TRBD2 (6 bases each). The germline V and J ends were trimmed by 4 bases and 4 bases, with 20 bases remaining between them. CDR3 length: 16 amino acids. Per germline, CDR1 MGHRA and CDR2 YSYEKL. CDR3 region: CASSRVGLGGEYEQYF. The CDR3 DNA reads TGCGCCAGCAGCCGCGTCGGTCTCGGGGGCGAGTACGAGCAGTACTTC.